Described below is a single T cell receptor beta chain sequence and its context. This clonotype was recorded a few times. Which antigen it targets is not known. Nothing much larger sits one base from this clone, and base qualities are not available. This sample was included in a study of vaccination and CD4 T cells after COVID-19 (dated by TCRdb to between 2021 and 2022). As for the study more broadly: SARS-CoV-2 positivity had been established in the convalescent patients by nasal swab PCR, and mild disease was recorded in several of these patients and severe disease in one. The convalescent cohort included six males and four females, with two Hispanic individuals, seven Caucasians, two Asians and one multiracial person. Two doses of either the Pfizer-BioNTech BNT162b2 vaccine (n=8) or the Moderna mRNA-1273 vaccine (n=2) were administered to participants. Post-COVID blood samples were collected from convalescent patients a median of approximately 100 days after diagnosis, with a range of roughly 30 to 170 days. Post-vaccine blood samples were collected a median of approximately 68 days after the second vaccine dose, ranging from roughly 12 to 250 days. For stimulating the cultures, overlapping spike peptide pools were used, derived from SARS-CoV-2 as well as from the common cold coronaviruses HCoV-NL63, HCoV-OC43 and HCoV-229E. In control cultures, a CEFX viral epitope pool was used as positive control, an HIV-1 Nef peptide pool was used as negative control, or no peptide was added. The spike-specific CD4+ TCR repertoire was compared before and after mRNA vaccination in over nine COVID-19 convalescent patients and a handful of infection-naive healthy vaccine recipients.

Library creation used PCR. DNA from cultured CD4+ T cells was subjected to TCR sequencing with the Oncomine TCR Beta short-read assay at the Johns Hopkins FTIC core. Genomic DNA was extracted from the cultured CD4+ T cells with the QIAamp micro DNA kit. Oncomine TCR Beta libraries made from cultured CD4+ T cells were pooled using unique dual indexes and sequenced on an Illumina iSeq 100. The authors' pipeline ran thus. Non-productive sequences were removed, and CDR3s not starting with C, not ending with F or W, or shorter than 7 amino acids were discarded. Antigen-specific clonotypes were identified with the MANAFEST web application by comparing peptide-stimulated wells with reference and other culture wells. To be called positive, a clone needed an FDR below 0.05, an odds ratio above 5, and a productive frequency above 0.1% in at least two of three replicate wells. A clonotype counted as cross-reactive if it showed significant expansion both in the SARS-CoV-2 spike wells and in at least one common cold coronavirus spike condition. Using R version 3.6.1, CDR3 homology was evaluated through Levenshtein distances (stringdist) along with unrooted phylogenetic trees (ape). TCRdb trimmed public reads at Q25 via fastp, called clones via MiXCR and kept in-frame beta chains. Entries that share a CDR3 protein sequence are merged under the most common genes and DNA. Here the V and J calls rest on TCRdb's processing, not on the authors' analysis. This sample holds more than 20,000 distinct CDR3 sequences; roughly 33% were observed only once. 12% of the sample is in the top ten clones.

Study-wide findings and limitations: Although the median number of SARS-CoV-2-reactive clonotypes went up from around 20 after infection to 38 after vaccination, the increase was not significant. Nearly all vaccine-specific clones in convalescent patients (304 of 307) were mono-reactive for SARS-CoV-2 spike rather than cross-reactive with common cold coronaviruses. In convalescent patients, a median 86.3% of post-vaccine SARS-CoV-2-reactive clones were detected only after vaccination, and vaccine-specific priming was suggested by this finding. The study included relatively few convalescent patients and did not analyze early timepoints after natural infection.

Cut back by 6 bases and 3 bases, the V and J ends lie 12 bases apart. CDR1 and CDR2, per the germline V gene (reference sequence), are DFQATT and SNEGSKA. The CDR3 starts with the cysteine, ends with the phenylalanine, and has 13 residues. Only the CDR3 portion is preserved as DNA: 39 bases, with reading frame beginning at the first base. Sample treatment or condition, as interpreted from the label and publication: approximately 9-day PBMC culture with coronavirus spike peptide pools or control peptides (ViraFEST assay). The ViraFEST assay was used in the study, in which antigen-specific T cells were expanded with peptide pools and expanded clonotypes were subsequently identified by TCR sequencing. The convalescent patients' positive SARS-CoV-2 PCR tests were from March to December 2020, which was before the Alpha, Beta and Delta variants emerged in the United States. Roughly 2.1 million PBMCs per well were cultured in IMDM with roughly 5.5% human AB serum and roughly 9.3 IU/ml IL-2, plus 10 ug/ml peptide pools. Half of the culture medium was replaced with fresh IL-2-containing medium on days 3 and 7. After less than 12 days of culture, CD4+ T cells were isolated by negative selection using the EasySep CD4+ T cell isolation kit. Ficoll-Paque Plus gradient centrifugation was used to isolate PBMCs from whole blood, and the isolated PBMCs were then either used fresh or cryopreserved at -140C. Triplicate wells were generally used for each culture condition.

The sequencing input was cultured CD4+ T cells from blood. The source is a human donor with COVID-19. The sequence links TRBV20-1 to TRBJ1-5; the best D guess is TRBD1, with 5 bases matching. The CDR3 region reads CSAQDSFNQPQHF. The DNA sequence is given as TGCAGTGCCCAAGACAGCTTCAATCAGCCCCAGCATTTT.